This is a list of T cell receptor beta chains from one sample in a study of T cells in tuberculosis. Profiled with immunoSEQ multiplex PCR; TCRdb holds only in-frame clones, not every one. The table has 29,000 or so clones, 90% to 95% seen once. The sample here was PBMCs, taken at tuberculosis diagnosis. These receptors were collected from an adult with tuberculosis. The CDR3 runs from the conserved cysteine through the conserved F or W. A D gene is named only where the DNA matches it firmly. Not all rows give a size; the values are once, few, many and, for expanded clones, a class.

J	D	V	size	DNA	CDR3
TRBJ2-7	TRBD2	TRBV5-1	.	TGCGCCAGCAGCTTGAGAGGTAGCGGGGGGTACGAGCAGTACTTC	CASSLRGSGGYEQYF
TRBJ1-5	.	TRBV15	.	TGTGCCACCAGCAGAAACAGGGAAGATCAGCCCCAGCATTTT	CATSRNREDQPQHF
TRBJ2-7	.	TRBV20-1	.	TGCAGTGCTAGAGCCGGGGACGAGCAGTACTTC	CSARAGDEQYF
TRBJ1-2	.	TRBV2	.	TGTGCCAGCAGTTTTCGGGGGAGTAACTATGGCTACACCTTC	CASSFRGSNYGYTF
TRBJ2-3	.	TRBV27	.	TGTGCCAGCCGACGGGGAAATTCGGATACGCAGTATTTT	CASRRGNSDTQYF
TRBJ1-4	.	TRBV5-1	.	TGCGCCAGCAGCTCCAACAGGGAGGGTGAAAAACTGTTTTTT	CASSSNREGEKLFF
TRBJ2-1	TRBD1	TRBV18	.	TGTGCCAGCTCACCACTTGGGGACAGGGGTAATTTGGATGAGCAGTTCTTC	CASSPLGDRGNLDEQFF
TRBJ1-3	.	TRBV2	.	TGTGCCTCTACCGGGTTGAACTCTGGAAACACCATATATTTT	CASTGLNSGNTIYF
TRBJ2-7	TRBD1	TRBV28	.	TGTGCCAGCAGTTCACAAATTAACAGGGGGTATTACTCCTACGAGCAGTACTTC	CASSSQINRGYYSYEQYF
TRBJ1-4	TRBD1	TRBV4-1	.	TGCGCCAGCAGCCCAGACAGGGAACGTTTAACTAATGAAAAACTGTTTTTT	CASSPDRERLTNEKLFF
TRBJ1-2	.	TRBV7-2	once	TGTGCCAGCAGCTTAGCCACAGCCTATGGCTACACCTTC	CASSLATAYGYTF
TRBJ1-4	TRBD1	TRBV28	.	TGTGCCAGCAGTTTGGACAGGGGTGGTGAAAAACTGTTTTTT	CASSLDRGGEKLFF
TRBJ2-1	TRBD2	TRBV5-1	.	TGCGCCAGCAGCCCCCGAGCGGGAGGGCCCTCCGATGAGCAGTTCTTC	CASSPRAGGPSDEQFF
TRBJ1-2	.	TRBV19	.	TGTGCCAGTAGTAACCGAGGTAACTATGGCTACACCTTC	CASSNRGNYGYTF
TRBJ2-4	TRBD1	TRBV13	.	TGTGCCAGCAGCCTGGGGGCAGGGGGCAAAAACATTCAGTACTTC	CASSLGAGGKNIQYF
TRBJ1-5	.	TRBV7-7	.	TGTGCCAGCAGCGCCACCCGGGACATCCAAATTGGCAATCAGCCCCAGCATTTT	CASSATRDIQIGNQPQHF
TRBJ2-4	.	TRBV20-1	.	TGCAGTCCCCTAGCCAAAAACATTCAGTACTTC	CSPLAKNIQYF
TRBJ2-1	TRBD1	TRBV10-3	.	TGTGCCATCAGCCCCCCGGGACAGGGTATCAATGAGCAGTTCTTC	CAISPPGQGINEQFF
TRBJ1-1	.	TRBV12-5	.	TGTGCTAGTGGTTTTGTTTCGGGACAATGGAACACTGAAGCTTTCTTT	CASGFVSGQWNTEAFF
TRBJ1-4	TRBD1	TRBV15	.	TGTGCCACCAGCAGTAGACAGGGGGGTGAAAAACTGTTTTTT	CATSSRQGGEKLFF
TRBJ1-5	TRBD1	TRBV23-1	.	TGCGCCAGCAGTCAATTCAAAAGGGGGCTCTTAAGTCAGCCCCAGCATTTT	CASSQFKRGLLSQPQHF
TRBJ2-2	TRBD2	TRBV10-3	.	TGTGCCATCAGTAATAGCGGGGGGCACACCGGGGAGCTGTTTTTT	CAISNSGGHTGELFF
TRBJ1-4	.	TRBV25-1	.	TGTGCCAGCAGTGAATATAGTCAGACAAATGAAAAACTGTTTTTT	CASSEYSQTNEKLFF
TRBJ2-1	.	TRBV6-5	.	TGTGCCAGCAGTTCCGGCGGCTCTACCTACAATGAGCAGTTCTTC	CASSSGGSTYNEQFF
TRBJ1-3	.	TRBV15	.	TGTGCCACCAGCAGAGTGAGCAACTCTGGAAACACCATATATTTT	CATSRVSNSGNTIYF
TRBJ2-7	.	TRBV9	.	TGTGCCAGCAGCGCGACAGAGAAGGCAGGCGAGCAGTACTTC	CASSATEKAGEQYF
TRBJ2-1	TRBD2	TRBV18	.	TGTGCCAGCTCGGCTAGCGGGGTAAATGAGCAGTTCTTC	CASSASGVNEQFF
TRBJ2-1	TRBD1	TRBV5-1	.	TGCGCCAGCAGCCAACAGACAGGGGGAGGCAGTGAGCAGTTCTTC	CASSQQTGGGSEQFF
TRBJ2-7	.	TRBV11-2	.	TGTGCCAGCAGCTTAGGGGTAACTAACCCCTACGAGCAGTACTTC	CASSLGVTNPYEQYF
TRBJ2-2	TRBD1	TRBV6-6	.	TGTGCCAGCACCCCGGGGACAGGTCTGAACACCGGGGAGCTGTTTTTT	CASTPGTGLNTGELFF
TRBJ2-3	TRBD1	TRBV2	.	TGTGCCAGCAGTGAACCGGGACAGGGTTGGAACACAGATACGCAGTATTTT	CASSEPGQGWNTDTQYF
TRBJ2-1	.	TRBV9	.	TGTGCCAGCAGCGTTCTGGGTAGGAGCTCCTACAATGAGCAGTTCTTC	CASSVLGRSSYNEQFF
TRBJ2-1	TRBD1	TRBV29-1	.	TGCAGCGTTGAAACCGGACAGGGACGGGCAAATGAGCAGTTCTTC	CSVETGQGRANEQFF
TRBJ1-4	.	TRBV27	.	TGTGCCAGCAGTTCCCGACCCGGGGATGAAAAACTGTTTTTT	CASSSRPGDEKLFF
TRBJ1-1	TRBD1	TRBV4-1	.	TGCGCCAGCAGCCTGGGACAGGGAGGGACTGAAGCTTTCTTT	CASSLGQGGTEAFF
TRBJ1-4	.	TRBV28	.	TGTGCCAGCAGTGGAGCGGCAACTAATGAAAAACTGTTTTTT	CASSGAATNEKLFF
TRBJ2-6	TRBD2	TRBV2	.	TGTGCCAGCAGTGAAGCGCAAGGACTAGCGGGTTACTCTGGGGCCAACGTCCTGACTTTC	CASSEAQGLAGYSGANVLTF
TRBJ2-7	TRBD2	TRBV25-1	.	TGTGCCAGCAGTGAAACCGCGGGAGAGAAATACGAGCAGTACTTC	CASSETAGEKYEQYF
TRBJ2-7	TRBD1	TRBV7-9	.	TGTGCCAGCAGCTTGGACAGGGGCTCCTACGAGCAGTACTTC	CASSLDRGSYEQYF
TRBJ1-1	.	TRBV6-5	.	TGTGCCAGCAGTCACAACAGGTTCCCCACTGAAGCTTTCTTT	CASSHNRFPTEAFF
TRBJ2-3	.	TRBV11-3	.	TGTGCCAGCAGCCCGGGACTTAGCACAGATACGCAGTATTTT	CASSPGLSTDTQYF
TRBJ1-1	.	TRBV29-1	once	TGCAGCGTCCTCGGGAACACTGAAGCTTTCTTT	CSVLGNTEAFF
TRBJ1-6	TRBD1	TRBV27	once	TGTGCCAGCAGCGTCAGACAGGGGGCAAGGGGCTCCTATAATTCACCCCTCCACTTT	CASSVRQGARGSYNSPLHF
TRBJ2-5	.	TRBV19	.	TGTGCCAGTAGAGGGGTGGGCCCCGTACAAGAGACCCAGTACTTC	CASRGVGPVQETQYF
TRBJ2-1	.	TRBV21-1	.	TGTGCCAGCAAAGGCGGCCTTCCTTACAATGAGCAGTTCTTC	CASKGGLPYNEQFF
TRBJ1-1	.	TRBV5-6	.	TGTGCCAGCAGCTTGACGGGGGGCAGATTCTCTGAAGCTTTCTTT	CASSLTGGRFSEAFF
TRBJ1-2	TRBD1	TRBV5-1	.	TGCGCCAGCAGCGCGGGACAGGGGACTGGCTATGGCTACACCTTC	CASSAGQGTGYGYTF
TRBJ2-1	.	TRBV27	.	TGTGCCAGCAGTTTATACGTACCAGGACAGTCGAATGAGCAGTTCTTC	CASSLYVPGQSNEQFF
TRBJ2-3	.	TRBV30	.	TGTGCCTGGATCCTGGGGGGTAGAAGCACAGATACGCAGTATTTT	CAWILGGRSTDTQYF
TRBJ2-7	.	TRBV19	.	TGTGCCAGTAGCCACGCCTCCAGGGGCAGCTCCTACGAGCAGTACTTC	CASSHASRGSSYEQYF
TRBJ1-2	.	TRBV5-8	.	TGTGCCAGCAGGGAGACCAACTATGGCTACACCTTC	CASRETNYGYTF
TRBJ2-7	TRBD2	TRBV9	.	TGTGCCAGCAGCCCCCTTTCATCCCCTAGCGGGAGCGGAGAGCAGTACTTC	CASSPLSSPSGSGEQYF
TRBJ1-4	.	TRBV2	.	TGTGCCAGTGGGGAGGGGGGACGGCTCTTTTTGTTTTTT	CASGEGGRLFLFF